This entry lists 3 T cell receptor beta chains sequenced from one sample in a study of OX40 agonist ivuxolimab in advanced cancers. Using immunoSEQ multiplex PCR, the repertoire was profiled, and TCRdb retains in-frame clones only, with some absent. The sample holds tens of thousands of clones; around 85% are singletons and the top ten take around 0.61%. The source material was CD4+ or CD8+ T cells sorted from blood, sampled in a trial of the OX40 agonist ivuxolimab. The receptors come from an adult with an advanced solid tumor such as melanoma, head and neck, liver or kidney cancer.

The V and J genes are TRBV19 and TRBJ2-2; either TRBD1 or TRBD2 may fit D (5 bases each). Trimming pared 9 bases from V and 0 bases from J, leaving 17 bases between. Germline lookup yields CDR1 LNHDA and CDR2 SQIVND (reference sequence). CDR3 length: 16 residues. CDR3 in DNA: TGTGCCAGCTCAGGGAGCGGATTCGCGAACACCGGGGAGCTGTTTTTT. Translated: CASSGSGFANTGELFF.

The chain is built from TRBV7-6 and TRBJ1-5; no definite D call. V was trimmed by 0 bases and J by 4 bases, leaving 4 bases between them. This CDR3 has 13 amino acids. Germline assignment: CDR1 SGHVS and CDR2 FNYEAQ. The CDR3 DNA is TGTGCCAGCAGCTTAGCTCAAAATCAGCCCCAGCATTTT. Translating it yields CASSLAQNQPQHF.

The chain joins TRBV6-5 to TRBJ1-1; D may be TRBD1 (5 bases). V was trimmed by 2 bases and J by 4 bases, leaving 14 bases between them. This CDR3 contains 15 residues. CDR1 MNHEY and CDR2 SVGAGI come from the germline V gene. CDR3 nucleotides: TGTGCCAGCAGTTACGGTAACCAGGGTCTCACTGAAGCTTTCTTT. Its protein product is CASSYGNQGLTEAFF.